The entry that follows covers one TCR beta chain sequence. The antigen remains unidentified. The CDR3 spans 16 residues. CDR1 and CDR2 from the germline V gene are SNHLY and FYNNEI. These data come from a study of cytomegalovirus exposure and HLA in healthy donors. Background on the study: T cells numbering 150 million to 200 million yielded around 120 million unique TCR beta sequences in an earlier analysis. Broader study findings: Indistinguishability led to the exclusion of some V segments, TRBV6-2 and TRBV6-3 included. A later analysis found common viral pathogens apparently linked to several of the most significant clusters.

The PCR had 60 Vbeta and 13 Jbeta primers. TCRdb's table, derived via immunoSEQ multiplex PCR, lists solely in-frame clones and lacks some. The sample shows roughly 150,000 clones, around 80% of them seen only once. The origin of this receptor is a woman aged 18-30 years in good health and CMV-seronegative. The J gene is TRBJ2-5, the V gene TRBV2, with TRBD2 matching 13 bases. The assigned J gene may be wrong: the sequence end matches TRBJ2-7 better. The sample comprised PBMCs. The chain's CDR3 is CASSLGLAGTLDEQYF. Written as DNA, the CDR3 is TGTGCCAGCAGTCTGGGACTAGCGGGGACCCTCGACGAGCAGTACTTC.